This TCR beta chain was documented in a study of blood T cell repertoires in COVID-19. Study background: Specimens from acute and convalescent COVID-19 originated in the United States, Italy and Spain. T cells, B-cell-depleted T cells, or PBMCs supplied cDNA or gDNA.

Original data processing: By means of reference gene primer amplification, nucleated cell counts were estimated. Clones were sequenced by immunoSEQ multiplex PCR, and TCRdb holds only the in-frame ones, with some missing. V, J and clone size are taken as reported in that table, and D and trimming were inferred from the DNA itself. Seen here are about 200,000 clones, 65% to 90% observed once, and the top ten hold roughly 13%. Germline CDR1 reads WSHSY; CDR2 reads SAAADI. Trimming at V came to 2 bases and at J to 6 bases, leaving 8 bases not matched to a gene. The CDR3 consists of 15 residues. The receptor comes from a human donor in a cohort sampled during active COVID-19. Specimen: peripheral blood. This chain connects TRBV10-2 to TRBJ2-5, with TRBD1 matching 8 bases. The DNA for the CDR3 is TGCGCCAGCAGTGAGCCGGACAGGGCCCTCAAGACCCAGTACTTC. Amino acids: CASSEPDRALKTQYF.